This T cell receptor beta chain was sequenced for a study of Tregs in tolerant kidney transplant recipients (dated by TCRdb to about 2019). Study-level background: The study used TCRbeta sequencing to identify donor-specific regulatory T cells before combined kidney and bone marrow transplantation, then tracked those cells after transplant. Several methods of expanding Tregs specific for an allogeneic donor were compared by TCRbeta repertoire sequencing in 3 healthy controls.

Results and caveats for the whole study, not just this receptor: Biological reproducibility was not directly assessed, although technical replication error appeared to be minimal. Expanding Tregs with activated donor B cells appeared to identify the most biologically relevant and donor-specific TCRbeta repertoire. The study was limited by small patient numbers, and the findings need validation in larger populations and under other immunosuppression protocols.

V and J are trimmed by 4 bases and 0 bases, and the gene matches miss 13 bases of the junction. The CDR3 covers 18 residues, taking in both the cysteine and the phenylalanine. The DNA shown is the 54-base CDR3, in frame from base 1. Taken from the germline V gene, the CDR1 and CDR2 loops are SGHDN and FVKESK. Unstimulated Tregs (CD4+CD25+CD127-), CD4+ non-Tregs (CD4+CD25-), CD4 and CD8 cells were FACS-sorted from thawed PBMCs. Blood from healthy controls was obtained either as purchased buffy coats or from healthy volunteers. Healthy control blood was processed by Ficoll density gradient to PBMCs and cryopreserved; patient PBMCs were collected before and after transplant. For TCRbeta CDR3 sequencing, genomic DNA from the sorted cells was extracted using the QIAGEN DNeasy Blood and Tissue Kit. High-throughput TCRbeta CDR3 sequencing was carried out commercially through immunoSEQ, with PCR amplification with bias correction and internal controls included. The original pipeline was this. A unique productive TCRbeta sequence was defined by the CDR3 nucleotide sequence when primers matched, and otherwise by the CDR3 amino acid sequence together with the Vbeta and Jbeta genes. To correct sorting error, sequences shared between sorted populations at a frequency ratio of 2:1 or less were removed; the rest were assigned to the higher population. Donor-reactive sequences were defined as at least 5-fold expanded in CFSE-low cells versus unstimulated cells, with frequency of at least 0.01% in CFSE-low cells. Repertoire divergence was quantified by Jensen-Shannon divergence calculated from the top 100 TCRbeta sequences ranked by frequency. For samples with multiple sequencing runs, sorting error was corrected separately for each run before the runs were pooled. Sourced from immuneACCESS, this table was stored by TCRdb with only in-frame sequences that have V and J called. A share of the clones is absent; for the studies checked, an unresolved V gene accounts for under half, and the remainder has no known explanation. The V and J calls and clone size come from that table; D and trimming were worked out from the DNA. The sample table records approximately 90,000 clones; 90% to 95% of these occur just once. The ten top clones hold 4.7% of the sample.

Turning to this clone: No cognate antigen has been identified for it. No base-level quality is on record; no much larger clone is a single base apart.

Sequencing used CD8+ T cells from blood. This chain joins TRBV14 to TRBJ1-1; 8 middle bases align to TRBD1. This TCR derives from a human donor in good health. The nucleotides are TGTGCCAGCAGCCGGGATCTAAAGACAGGGGATTTGAACACTGAAGCTTTCTTT. It is translated as CASSRDLKTGDLNTEAFF.